This T cell receptor (beta chain) came from a study of CD8 T cells in ankylosing spondylitis (dated by TCRdb to the late 2010s). In terms of the full investigation: T cell receptor beta repertoires were profiled in healthy donors and ankylosing spondylitis patients so that disease-linked TCR variants could be found. The full study cohort was made up of about 25 ankylosing spondylitis patients and over 90 healthy donors. Samples of peripheral blood were taken, and for ankylosing spondylitis patients, synovial fluid was collected as well. The investigation overall reported the following: In peripheral blood, the disease-linked clones were found at relatively low frequencies and had a CD8+ phenotype. Some of the motif variants had been reported before in the synovial fluid and blood of reactive arthritis patients, a finding that suggests common disease-initiation mechanisms. The disease-linked clones were reported to be significantly enriched in matched synovial fluid samples from ankylosing spondylitis patients. Blood from ankylosing spondylitis patients appeared to be characterized by a TCR beta motif composed of several highly homologous amino acid variants.

These reads were obtained on an Illumina HiSeq 2500. Quantitative 5'-RACE with molecular barcodes was used to prepare TCR beta libraries. In the source study's methods: A new computational method, built on a probabilistic model of VDJ rearrangement, was used to identify disease-linked TCR variants. The raw public reads went through TCRdb reprocessing: fastp at Q25, MiXCR clone calling, in-frame beta chains kept. A single entry per CDR3 protein holds the most common genes and DNA from its merged rows. The V and J calls and clone size are TCRdb's, not the authors'. The sample table records around 430,000 distinct CDR3 sequences; 15% to 20% of these occur just once. The ten largest clones capture approximately 0.97% of the sample. From the cysteine up to the phenylalanine, the CDR3 has a length of 13 residues. CDR3 DNA only is kept here, 39 bases in frame from base 1. Germline trimming: 4 bases from V, 9 bases from J; junction bases outside gene matches: 4. As encoded in the germline V gene, CDR1 is SGHRS while CDR2 is YFSETQ.

At least ten counts were recorded for this clonotype. Its specific antigen is unknown. It has no much larger one-base neighbor in the sample; base qualities were not kept. Specimen: blood, either unsorted or a sorted T cell fraction (not recorded which). This TCR came from a male donor with ankylosing spondylitis. The chain is assembled from TRBV5-1 and TRBJ2-1, with TRBD1 identical over 10 junction bases. DNA sequence: TGCGCCAGCAGCGGGACAGGGGCCGGTGAGCAGTTCTTC. The resulting protein is CASSGTGAGEQFF.